The rows below give T cell receptor beta chains drawn from one sample of a study of blood T cells in healthy people across ages. Using its own MiXCR run on the 5' RACE reads, TCRdb lists one record per CDR3 protein. The sample has about 1,500,000 distinct CDR3 sequences, about 40% seen once. What was sequenced was blood. The source is a woman aged 18-29 years in good health. Each CDR3 is given with its conserved first and last residue. Fields, in order: D gene, V gene, clone size, J gene, CDR3 length, CDR3 protein, CDR3 DNA. The D gene is left open where the match is weak. Clone size appears in some rows only: once, few, many, or a class for an expanded clone.

TRBD1	TRBV12-3/TRBV12-4	few	TRBJ1-2	11	CASSRQGSHTF	TGTGCCAGCAGCCGACAGGGTTCCCACACCTTC
TRBD2	TRBV29-1	-	TRBJ2-5	13	CSVVPSGSNEQYF	TGCAGCGTTGTCCCCAGCGGGAGCAATGAGCAGTACTTC
TRBD1	TRBV20-1	-	TRBJ2-3	16	CSASFPGQGIPDTQYF	TGCAGTGCTAGTTTTCCGGGACAGGGTATCCCAGATACGCAGTATTTT
-	TRBV6-5	once	TRBJ2-6	14	CATRVETGANVLTF	TGTGCCACCCGTGTAGAGACCGGGGCCAACGTCCTGACTTTC
TRBD2	TRBV5-1	few	TRBJ2-3	16	CASSPPRGMLSDTQYF	TGCGCCAGCAGCCCCCCGCGGGGGATGTTATCGGATACGCAGTATTTT
-	TRBV5-1	few	TRBJ2-7	16	CASSLTPSQSSYEQYF	TGCGCCAGCAGCCTAACCCCATCGCAAAGCTCCTACGAGCAGTACTTC
TRBD2	TRBV28	-	TRBJ2-7	17	CASSSHTPTSGSNEQYF	TGTGCCAGCAGTTCCCACACACCGACTAGCGGATCCAACGAGCAGTACTTC
-	TRBV6-6	-	TRBJ2-7	13	CASWSTGVLEQYF	TGTGCCAGCTGGTCGACCGGGGTGTTAGAGCAGTACTTC
-	TRBV28	-	TRBJ1-2	14	CASSLSQLTYGYTF	TGTGCCAGCAGTTTATCTCAGTTAACTTATGGCTACACCTTC
-	TRBV5-1	-	TRBJ2-5	15	CASSLGQGGQETQYF	TGCGCCAGCAGCTTGGGTCAGGGAGGACAAGAGACCCAGTACTTC